This section outlines one T cell receptor beta chain sequence together with its context. V dropped 3 bases and J dropped 1; count of bases not matched to a gene: 8. CDR1 is MGHRA, CDR2 YSYEKL, per germline. The CDR3 spans 16 residues. This sample was included in a study of blood T cell repertoires in COVID-19. Here immunoSEQ multiplex PCR was the method, and the copy in TCRdb shows in-frame clones only, minus some. The sample has 300,000 to 400,000 clones; approximately 92% are singletons. Sequenced input: PBMCs or T cells enriched from blood (not recorded which). The clonotype was recovered from a man younger than 30 who had recovered from COVID-19. The chain is built from TRBV4-1 and TRBJ2-5, with 7 bases that match TRBD2. For the CDR3, the DNA is TGCGCCAGCAGCCATTCTAGCGGCCGCACCCAAGAGACCCAGTACTTC. As protein: CASSHSSGRTQETQYF.